The TCR beta chain under discussion was sequenced for a study of blood T cell repertoires in COVID-19. Study summary: The United States, Italy and Spain were the sources of the acute and convalescent COVID-19 samples. From T cells, B-cell-depleted T cells, or PBMCs came the material, which was cDNA or gDNA.

Repertoires were generated with immunoSEQ multiplex PCR, while TCRdb's copy carries only in-frame clones and drops some. The sample contains about 380,000 clones, roughly 80% of which appear only once. Trimming removed 6 bases at V and 1 base at J, with 13 bases between. The CDR3 extends over 15 amino acids. Germline V lookup: CDR1 MNHEY, CDR2 SVGAGI. The chain carries TRBV6-5 and TRBJ2-4, with D possibly being TRBD2 (5 bases). The receptor's source is a human donor with acute or convalescent COVID-19. The donor label of this sample is uncertain. Sequencing used peripheral blood. The CDR3 loop reads CASRSGAAAKNIQYF. The CDR3 region has the DNA TGTGCCAGCAGGAGCGGAGCTGCCGCCAAAAACATTCAGTACTTC.